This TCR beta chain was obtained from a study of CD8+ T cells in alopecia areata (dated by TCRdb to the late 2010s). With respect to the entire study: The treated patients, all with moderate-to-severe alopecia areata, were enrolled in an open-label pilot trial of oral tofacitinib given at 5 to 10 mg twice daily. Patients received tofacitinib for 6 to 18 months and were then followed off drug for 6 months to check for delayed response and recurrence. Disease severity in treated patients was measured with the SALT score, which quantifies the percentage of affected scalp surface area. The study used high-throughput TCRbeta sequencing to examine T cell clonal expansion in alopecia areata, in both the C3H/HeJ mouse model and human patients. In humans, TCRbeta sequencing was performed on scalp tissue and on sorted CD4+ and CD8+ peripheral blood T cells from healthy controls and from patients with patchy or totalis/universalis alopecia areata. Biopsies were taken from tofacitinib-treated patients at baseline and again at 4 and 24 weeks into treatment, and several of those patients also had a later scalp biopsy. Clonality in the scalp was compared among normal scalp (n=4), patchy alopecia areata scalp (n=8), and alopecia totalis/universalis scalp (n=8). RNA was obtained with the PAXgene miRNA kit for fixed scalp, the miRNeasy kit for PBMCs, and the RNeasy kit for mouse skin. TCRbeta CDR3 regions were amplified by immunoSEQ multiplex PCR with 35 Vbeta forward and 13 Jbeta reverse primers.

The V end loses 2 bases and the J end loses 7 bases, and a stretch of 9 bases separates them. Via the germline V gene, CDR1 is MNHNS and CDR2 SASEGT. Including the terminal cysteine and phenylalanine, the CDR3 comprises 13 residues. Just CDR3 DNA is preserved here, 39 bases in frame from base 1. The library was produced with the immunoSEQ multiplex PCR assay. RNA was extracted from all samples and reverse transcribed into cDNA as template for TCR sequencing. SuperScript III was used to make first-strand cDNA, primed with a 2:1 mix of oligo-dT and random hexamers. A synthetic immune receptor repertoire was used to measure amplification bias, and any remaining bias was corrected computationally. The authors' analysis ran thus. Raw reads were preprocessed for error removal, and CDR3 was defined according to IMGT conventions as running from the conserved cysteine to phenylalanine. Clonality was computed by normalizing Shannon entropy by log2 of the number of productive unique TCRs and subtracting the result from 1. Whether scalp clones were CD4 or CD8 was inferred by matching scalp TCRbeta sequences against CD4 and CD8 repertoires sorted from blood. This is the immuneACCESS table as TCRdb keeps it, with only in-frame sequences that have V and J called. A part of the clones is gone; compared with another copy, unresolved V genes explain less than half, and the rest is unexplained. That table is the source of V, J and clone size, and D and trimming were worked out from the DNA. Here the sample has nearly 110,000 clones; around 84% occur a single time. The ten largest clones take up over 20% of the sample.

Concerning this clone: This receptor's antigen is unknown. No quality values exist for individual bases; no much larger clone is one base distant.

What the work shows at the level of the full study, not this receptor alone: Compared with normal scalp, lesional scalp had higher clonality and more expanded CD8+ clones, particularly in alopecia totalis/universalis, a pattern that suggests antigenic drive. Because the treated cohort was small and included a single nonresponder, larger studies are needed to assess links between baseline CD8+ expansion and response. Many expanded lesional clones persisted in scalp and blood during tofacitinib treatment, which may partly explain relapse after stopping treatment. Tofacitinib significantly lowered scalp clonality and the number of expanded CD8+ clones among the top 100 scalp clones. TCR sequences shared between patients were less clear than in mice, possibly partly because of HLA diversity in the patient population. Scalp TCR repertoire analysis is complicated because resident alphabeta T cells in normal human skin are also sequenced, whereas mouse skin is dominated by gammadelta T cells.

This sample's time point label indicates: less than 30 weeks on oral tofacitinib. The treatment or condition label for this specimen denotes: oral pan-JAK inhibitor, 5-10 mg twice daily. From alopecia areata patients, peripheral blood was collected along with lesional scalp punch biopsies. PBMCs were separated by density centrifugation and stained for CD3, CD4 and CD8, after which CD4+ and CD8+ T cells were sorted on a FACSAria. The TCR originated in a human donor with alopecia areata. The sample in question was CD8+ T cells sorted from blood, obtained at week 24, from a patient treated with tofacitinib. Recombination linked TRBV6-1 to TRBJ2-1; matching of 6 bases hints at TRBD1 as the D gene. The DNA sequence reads TGTGCCAGCAGTGAACAGGGGTGGAATGAGCAGTTCTTC. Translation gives CASSEQGWNEQFF.